One and the same sample provided the 5 T cell receptor beta chains below, sequenced in a study of T-cell reconstitution after alpha-beta-depleted transplantation in children (dated by TCRdb to 2016 to 2017). Taken with the paper, the label for treatment or condition translates to: allogeneic hematopoietic cell transplantation with graft depleted of TCRalphabeta T cells and CD19 B cells. Libraries were built with PCR. Sequenced on an Illumina HiSeq 2500. Molecular barcoding was employed in the preparation of TCR libraries, with unique molecular identifiers being used to normalize TCRbeta repertoire quantification. TCRdb itself trimmed the public reads at Q25 with fastp, ran MiXCR and retained productive beta chains. Rows are combined by CDR3 protein, so each entry shows the most common genes and DNA. This sample lists 250,000 to 400,000 distinct CDR3 sequences; approximately 23% were detected once. The ten largest clones represent 9.5% to 13% of the sample.

The sample in question was PBMCs, mostly from graft donor cells, obtained 180 days after TCRalphabeta/CD19-depleted stem cell transplant. Source of these receptors: a male patient aged 5 to 17 who had a stem cell transplant for acute lymphoblastic leukemia, so the T cells may come from the graft donor.

V usage is TRBV20-1 and J usage is TRBJ2-2; unclear D gene. Per the germline V gene, CDR1 is DFQATT and CDR2 is SNEGSKA (reference sequence). The CDR3 has 14 residues. V was cut by 2 bases and J by 8 bases, with 15 bases left in between. CDR3 protein: CSARRPGGRGELFF. The CDR3 nucleotides read TGCAGTGCTAGAAGACCAGGCGGCCGAGGGGAGCTGTTTTTT.

This clonotype was observed a few times. The chain carries TRBV5-1 and TRBJ1-1; D not certain. Germline CDR1 and CDR2: SGHRS and YFSETQ. The CDR3 consists of 13 residues. The V end was cut by 6 bases, the J end by 5 bases, with 14 bases between. CDR3 DNA: TGCGCCAGCAACCTTGCCATGGGGACTGAAGCTTTCTTT. This gives the protein CASNLAMGTEAFF. Combining the CDR3 with reference TRBV5-1 and TRBJ1-1 gives the whole variable domain KAGVTQTPRYLIKTRGQQVTLSCSPISGHRSVSWYQQTPGQGLQFLFEYFSETQRNKGNFPGRFSGRQFSNSRSEMNVSTLELGDSALYLCASNLAMGTEAFFGQGTRLTVV.

This clonotype has just a few counts. The V call is TRBV4-2, the J call TRBJ2-1; 12 bases are shared with TRBD2. The V gene's germline CDR1 is LGHNA and CDR2 YNFKEQ. Germline trimming cut 0 bases from V and 10 bases from J; bases unmatched to any gene: 7. The CDR3 covers 16 residues. This CDR3 reads CASSQDLPSGRGEQFF. Here the CDR3 DNA reads TGTGCCAGCAGCCAAGATTTGCCTAGCGGGAGGGGGGAGCAGTTCTTC.

Ten or more counts support this clonotype. A read error may account for a junction end that differs from germline. This chain joins TRBV5-1 and TRBJ2-7; TRBD1 matches 7 bases. The CDR3 spans 14 residues. CDR1 and CDR2 (germline): SGHRS, YFSETQ. DNA of the CDR3: TGTGCCAGCAGTCTTGGACAGGCATCCTACGAGCAGTACTTC. Translating gives CASSLGQASYEQYF.

This clonotype was seen only a few times. This chain uses TRBV29-1 with TRBJ2-7; weak D call: TRBD1 (6 bases). The CDR3 consists of 15 residues. Germline-derived CDR1 and CDR2 are SQVTM and ANQGSEA. With 6 bases removed from V and 3 bases from J, the gap between germline ends came to 21 bases. The CDR3 is CSVSTGTGAYYEQYF. In nucleotides, the CDR3 is TGCAGCGTATCTACAGGGACCGGGGCCTACTACGAGCAGTACTTC.